This T cell receptor (beta chain) was recovered during a study of shared clonotypes between healthy human individuals. Study summary: CD8 memory received one plate per donor, CD8 naive two, CD4 memory three and CD4 naive three.

HIV-negative, healthy adults without recent acute infections or vaccinations were the donors. After removal of 2 bases from V and 0 bases from J, the junction contained 0 bases not matched to a gene. This CDR3 has 16 residues. Germline values: CDR1 MDHEN, CDR2 SYDVKM. Clones were read by immunoSEQ multiplex PCR, and TCRdb kept only the in-frame ones, dropping some. The sample has roughly 400,000 clones; roughly 96% are singletons. Sequencing was performed on memory CD8+ T cells sorted from blood. Subset indicated: CD45RO+ cells pooled with CCR7-negative TemRA cells. The source of this sequence is a young man in good health. The gene calls are TRBV28 and TRBJ2-3; TRBD2 aligns across 12 bases. The CDR3 DNA reads as TGTGCCAGCAGTTTAGGGACTAGCGGGAGCACAGATACGCAGTATTTT. Its translation is CASSLGTSGSTDTQYF. Looking up the rest from reference TRBV28 and TRBJ2-3 gives the full variable domain: DVKVTQSSRYLVKRTGEKVFLECVQDMDHENMFWYRQDPGLGLRLIYFSYDVKMKEKGDIPEGYSVSREKKERFSLILESASTNQTSMYLCASSLGTSGSTDTQYFGPGTRLTVL.